A selection of T cell receptor beta chains follows, all from one sample in a study of spatial heterogeneity in lung cancer. One entry per CDR3 protein, called by TCRdb with MiXCR from the 5' RACE reads. The data show roughly 120,000 distinct CDR3 sequences, more than 10% seen once. The sample here was PBMCs, taken at follow-up. The source of these receptors is a male donor with early-stage non-small cell lung cancer. Both conserved end residues are part of each CDR3. D genes are given only for firm matches. Clone size is shown for a subset of rows, as once, few, many or a class of expanded clone.

-	TRBV5-5	TRBD1	TRBJ1-1	TGTGCCAGCAGCCAAACCCCGGGACAGGTGAACACTGAAGCTTTCTTT	CASSQTPGQVNTEAFF
few	TRBV18	-	TRBJ1-1	TGTGCCAGCTCAGAAGCCGGAACTGAAGCTTTCTTT	CASSEAGTEAFF
-	TRBV2	-	TRBJ1-4	TGTGCCAGCAGAAGCTCTTCAAATGAAAAACTGTTTTTT	CASRSSSNEKLFF
many	TRBV18	-	TRBJ1-2	TGTGCCAGCTCACCACCGTGGACAGACTATGGCTACACCTTC	CASSPPWTDYGYTF
-	TRBV7-2	-	TRBJ2-5	TGTGCCAGCAGCCCGGGAAGGCGAGAGACCCAGTACTTC	CASSPGRRETQYF
many	TRBV30	-	TRBJ1-6	TGTGCCTTCACAGGGATTTTTTATAATTCACCCCTCCACTTT	CAFTGIFYNSPLHF
-	TRBV5-1	TRBD1	TRBJ2-3	TGCGCCAGCAGCTGGGGGACAGGGGGCGTTACAGATACGCAGTATTTT	CASSWGTGGVTDTQYF
many	TRBV10-2	-	TRBJ1-4	TGCGCCAGCAGTGGGGGGGCCACTAATGAAAAACTGTTTTTT	CASSGGATNEKLFF
few	TRBV11-2	-	TRBJ2-5	TGTGCCAGCAGCTTAAACCCCACCCGGTGGGAGACCCAGTACTTC	CASSLNPTRWETQYF
many	TRBV7-3	TRBD2	TRBJ2-3	TGTGCCAGCAGCTTCCGAGGGGGCCTAGCGGGGGGCCTCACAGATACGCAGTATTTT	CASSFRGGLAGGLTDTQYF
many	TRBV10-3	TRBD1	TRBJ2-5	TGTGCCATCAGTGAGTCGTCTGCGGGACAGGTCACGAAGACCCAGTACTTC	CAISESSAGQVTKTQYF
many	TRBV7-6	-	TRBJ2-2	TGTGCCAGCAGCTTACGTGGGCAGGGAACCGGGGAGCTGTTTTTT	CASSLRGQGTGELFF
few	TRBV20-1	TRBD1	TRBJ1-6	TGCAGTGCTAGGGGGGACAGCTCCCTGGCACCCCTCCACTTT	CSARGDSSLAPLHF
few	TRBV29-1	TRBD1	TRBJ2-1	TGCAGCGTTGAGAGTGGGACAGGGAGGGTTAGCTGGGAGCAGTTCTTC	CSVESGTGRVSWEQFF
many	TRBV4-1	-	TRBJ1-2	TGCGCCAGCAGCTCGTGGGGAAGGCAGCGATCCTATGGCTACACCTTC	CASSSWGRQRSYGYTF
few	TRBV6-1	-	TRBJ1-1	TGTGCCAGCAGTCAACTGCAAACAGGTGAAGCTTTCTTT	CASSQLQTGEAFF
few	TRBV5-5	-	TRBJ1-2	TGTGCCAGCAGCTTAGGAGGTGGCAGGGCCAACTATGGCTACACCTTC	CASSLGGGRANYGYTF
many	TRBV20-1	TRBD1	TRBJ1-4	TGCAGTGCTCGGGGACAGGGTGGTGGTGAAAAACTGTTTTTT	CSARGQGGGEKLFF
few	TRBV7-2	TRBD2	TRBJ2-5	TGTGCCAGCAGCCCCCAGCGGGGGCAGACCCAGTACTTC	CASSPQRGQTQYF
few	TRBV6-6	-	TRBJ2-3	TGTGCCAGCAGCCGGAGGGATACGCAGTATTTT	CASSRRDTQYF
many	TRBV9	TRBD2	TRBJ2-1	TGTGCCAGCAGTCGCGGGGGGGCCTCTAATGAGCAGTTCTTC	CASSRGGASNEQFF
-	TRBV6-5	-	TRBJ2-6	TGTGCCAGCAGCTACAGGGAGTCTGGGGCCAACGTCCTGACTTTC	CASSYRESGANVLTF
-	TRBV12-3/TRBV12-4	-	TRBJ1-4	TGTGCCAGCAGACACCGGGGCGCTGCTAATGAAAAACTGTTTTTT	CASRHRGAANEKLFF
-	TRBV7-9	-	TRBJ2-1	TGTGCCAGCAGCTTAGCAGATGAGCAGTTCTTC	CASSLADEQFF
many	TRBV5-5	-	TRBJ2-3	TGTGCCAGCAGCTTGTGGGATACACTCACAGATACGCAGTATTTT	CASSLWDTLTDTQYF
many	TRBV29-1	-	TRBJ2-7	TGCAGCGTTGAGGGGGCAGGCACCTACGAGCAGTACTTC	CSVEGAGTYEQYF
many	TRBV7-2	TRBD1	TRBJ2-1	TGTGCCAGCAGCCCTGAAGGGGGCAGGTACAATGAGCAGTTCTTC	CASSPEGGRYNEQFF
-	TRBV28	-	TRBJ2-1	TGTGCCAGCAGTTCACAGGGTAGAGAGCAGTTCTTC	CASSSQGREQFF
many	TRBV28	-	TRBJ1-2	TGTGCCAGCAGTGCCTGGCGCGGGGGCTATGGCTACACCTTC	CASSAWRGGYGYTF
-	TRBV6-5	-	TRBJ1-2	TGTGCCAGCAGTTACCGGGGGGCCGGACCCAACTATGGCTACACCTTC	CASSYRGAGPNYGYTF
few	TRBV10-3	-	TRBJ2-7	TGTGCCATCAGTCAACAGGGATGGTCTAACTACGAGCAGTACTTC	CAISQQGWSNYEQYF
many	TRBV6-5	-	TRBJ2-7	TGTGCCAGCAGCCTCGGGTTTTCCTACGAGCAGTACTTC	CASSLGFSYEQYF
many	TRBV29-1	-	TRBJ2-3	TGCAGCGTTGTCCGGGGGAACACAGATACGCAGTATTTT	CSVVRGNTDTQYF
-	TRBV6-5	-	TRBJ2-7	TGTGCCAGCCCAACCAGGGGTTTGAACGAGCAGTACTTC	CASPTRGLNEQYF
few	TRBV25-1	TRBD1	TRBJ1-2	TGTGCCAGCATCCAGCCCGGGACAGGGGGCGGCTACACCTTC	CASIQPGTGGGYTF
-	TRBV5-8	TRBD2	TRBJ2-5	TGTGCCAGCAGCTCCCGGAGGGGACTAGCGGGGCACTCCGAAGAGACCCAGTACTTC	CASSSRRGLAGHSEETQYF
once	TRBV11-3	-	TRBJ2-5	TGTGCCAGCAGCCCAAGCTTAGAGCAGGCGGGAGAGACCCAGTACTTC	CASSPSLEQAGETQYF
many	TRBV28	TRBD2	TRBJ2-1	TGTGCCAGCAGTTTAAACGGGGGGGCGAGCTCCTACAATGAGCAGTTCTTC	CASSLNGGASSYNEQFF
-	TRBV11-2	TRBD1	TRBJ2-1	TGTGCCAGCAGCTCTAGACCCTCTCAGGGGGATAGCTCCTACAATGAGCAGTTCTTC	CASSSRPSQGDSSYNEQFF
-	TRBV10-3	-	TRBJ2-1	TGTGCCATCAGAACATCGGAGGGAAGCTCCTACAATGAGCAGTTCTTT	CAIRTSEGSSYNEQFF
few	TRBV6-2/TRBV6-3	-	TRBJ1-2	TGTGCCAGCAACGCCCGGGACCTGGGCCAAAATGGCTACACCTTC	CASNARDLGQNGYTF
few	TRBV5-1	-	TRBJ2-3	TGCGCCAGCAGCTTCACAGGGTCGGGCACAGATACGCAGTATTTT	CASSFTGSGTDTQYF
-	TRBV29-1	-	TRBJ1-6	TGCAGCGTTAGCCAGGGAAGCGGTGAAAATTCACCCCTCCACTTT	CSVSQGSGENSPLHF
-	TRBV9	-	TRBJ2-3	TGTGCCAGCAGCGTAGCTCCAGGCACAGATACGCAGTATTTT	CASSVAPGTDTQYF
few	TRBV30	-	TRBJ2-3	TGTGCCTGGAACGAGGGCCGGACGACAGATACGCAGTATTTT	CAWNEGRTTDTQYF
few	TRBV4-1	TRBD2	TRBJ2-5	TGCGCCAGCAGCCTGACGGGACTACTCCAAGAGACCCAGTACTTC	CASSLTGLLQETQYF